Listed here are 29 T cell receptor beta chains from one sample, sequenced in a study of neurological immune-mediated disorders. Via MiXCR, TCRdb re-called the 5' RACE reads, giving one row per CDR3 protein. There are about 58,000 distinct CDR3 sequences in the sample; approximately 3.6% occur only once, and about 7% lies in the top ten. Input material: PBMCs. The receptors originated from a woman aged 60-70 years with multiple sclerosis.

This clonotype came up many times. This sequence joins TRBV7-2 and TRBJ2-1; the D gene could be TRBD1 or TRBD2 (6 bases each). Germline lookup yields CDR1 SGHTA and CDR2 FQGNSA. The V end was cut by 5 bases, the J end by 0 bases, with 11 bases between. The CDR3 contains 15 residues. The DNA of the CDR3 is TGTGCCAGCAGCGCCGGGGGCCGCTCCTACAATGAGCAGTTCTTC. This encodes CASSAGGRSYNEQFF.

This clonotype was seen repeatedly, ten times or more. The V call is TRBV4-3, the J call TRBJ2-5, with D perhaps TRBD1 (6 bases). This CDR3 spans 15 amino acids. The V end lost 0 bases, the J end lost 5 bases, and 13 bases lay between the germline ends. The V gene's germline CDR1 is LGHNA and CDR2 YSLEER. The chain's CDR3 is CASSQDSGARETQYF. The CDR3 DNA reads TGCGCCAGCAGCCAAGATTCAGGGGCGCGGGAGACCCAGTACTTC.

This clonotype was picked up many times. The chain joins TRBV11-2 to TRBJ2-1, with 7 bases fitting TRBD2. The CDR3 runs 15 residues. The V segment lost 1 base and the J segment 4 bases; nucleotides outside the gene matches: 4. Germline V gene lookup returns CDR1 SGHAT and CDR2 FQNNGV. This CDR3 reads CASSLGVGGYNEQFF. DNA of the CDR3: TGTGCCAGCAGCTTAGGGGTCGGGGGGTACAATGAGCAGTTCTTC.

In this sample, this clonotype turned up many times. CDR3 in amino acids: CASSIDLTNYGYTF. DNA for the CDR3: TGCGCCAGCAGCATCGACTTAACTAACTATGGCTACACCTTC. The chain employs TRBV5-1 and TRBJ1-2, with D unclear. The V gene's germline CDR1 is SGHRS and CDR2 YFSETQ. The CDR3 spans 14 residues. The germline V and J ends were trimmed by 4 bases and 0 bases, with 10 bases remaining between them.

V and J are TRBV20-1 and TRBJ1-6; 8 positions agree with TRBD1. The J segment lost 11 bases and the V segment lost 0 bases, leaving 12 bases of the junction unmatched. CDR3 size: 16 residues. Per germline, CDR1 DFQATT and CDR2 SNEGSKA (reference sequence). CDR3 DNA: TGCAGTGCTAGAGATCGGCGGACAGGGATCCGGACACCCCTCCACTTT. Protein product: CSARDRRTGIRTPLHF.

This clonotype was recorded many times. The chain links TRBV5-1 to TRBJ1-1, with 9 bases that match TRBD1. The CDR3 is 17 residues long. With 1 base clipped from V and 6 bases from J, the junction kept 13 bases outside the gene matches. Germline CDR1 is SGHRS and CDR2 is YFSETQ. CDR3 bases: TGCGCCAGCAGCTTGAAAGGCACAGGGGGCCGAATCGCTGAAGCTTTCTTT. Translated: CASSLKGTGGRIAEAFF. Variable domain in full (rest from reference TRBV5-1 and TRBJ1-1): KAGVTQTPRYLIKTRGQQVTLSCSPISGHRSVSWYQQTPGQGLQFLFEYFSETQRNKGNFPGRFSGRQFSNSRSEMNVSTLELGDSALYLCASSLKGTGGRIAEAFFGQGTRLTVV.

This clonotype was counted ten times or more. V usage is TRBV7-8 and J usage is TRBJ2-5, with D possibly matching TRBD1 (6 bases). V shed 5 bases and J shed 0 bases, with 16 bases lying between them. Per germline, CDR1 SGHVS and CDR2 FQNEAQ. This CDR3 is 16 amino acids long. CDR3 DNA sequence: TGTGCCAGCAGCCCTTACAGGGTGCCGTACCAAGAGACCCAGTACTTC. It codes for CASSPYRVPYQETQYF.

This clonotype showed up many times. The chain links TRBV10-3 to TRBJ2-7; 9 bases line up with TRBD1. With V trimmed by 4 bases and J by 0 bases, 1 base remained unmatched. CDR3 size: 14 residues. Germline V gene lookup returns CDR1 ENHRY and CDR2 SYGVKD. CDR3 in DNA: TGTGCCATCAGTGGGACAGGGGACTCCTACGAGCAGTACTTC. This codes for CAISGTGDSYEQYF.

Many counts were recorded for this clonotype. This chain connects TRBV27 to TRBJ1-2; 8 nucleotides match TRBD1. The V gene's germline CDR1 is MNHEY and CDR2 SMNVEV (reference sequence). J was trimmed by 7 bases and V by 4 bases; bases with no gene match: 5. The CDR3 extends over 13 amino acids. The CDR3 is CASSWYRGFGYTF. CDR3 in DNA: TGTGCCAGCAGTTGGTACAGGGGGTTTGGCTACACCTTC.

This clonotype was seen ten or more times. The chain links TRBV29-1 to TRBJ2-7, with D possibly called TRBD1 or TRBD2 (5 bases each). The CDR3 has 12 residues. The V gene lost 5 bases and the J gene lost 5 bases, with 13 bases spanning the gap. CDR1 is SQVTM and CDR2 is ANQGSEA in the germline V gene. Here the CDR3 DNA reads TGCAGCGTTTCTAGAGGGGACCACGAGCAGTACTTC. It translates to CSVSRGDHEQYF.

This sequence joins TRBV28 and TRBJ2-5; TRBD1 aligns across 8 bases. The CDR3 is made up of 13 amino acids. Germline lookup yields CDR1 MDHEN and CDR2 SYDVKM. V was pared by 8 bases and J by 3 bases, with 5 bases of the junction left unmatched. The CDR3 spells CASGRGREETQYF. In DNA form, the CDR3 reads TGTGCCAGCGGCAGGGGGCGGGAAGAGACCCAGTACTTC. Variable domain in full (rest from reference TRBV28 and TRBJ2-5): DVKVTQSSRYLVKRTGEKVFLECVQDMDHENMFWYRQDPGLGLRLIYFSYDVKMKEKGDIPEGYSVSREKKERFSLILESASTNQTSMYLCASGRGREETQYFGPGTRLLVL.

This rearrangement joins TRBV9 to TRBJ2-5, with D possibly being TRBD1 or TRBD2 (5 bases each). V was trimmed by 2 bases and J by 1 base, leaving 15 bases between them. CDR1 is SGDLS, CDR2 YYNGEE, per germline. CDR3 length: 16 residues. CDR3 nucleotide sequence: TGTGCCAGCAGCGTTGACAGCGGAGCACGCCAAGAGACCCAGTACTTC. Protein: CASSVDSGARQETQYF.

Concerning this clonotype: A read error is likely, as this CDR3 ends without the conserved phenylalanine or tryptophan. V usage is TRBV7-2 and J usage is TRBJ2-7; possibly TRBD1 or TRBD2 for D (6 bases each). Trimming removed 5 bases from V and 3 bases from J, with 26 bases in between. The V gene's germline CDR1 is SGHTA and CDR2 FQGNSA. CDR3 size: 18 residues. CDR3 nucleotide sequence: TGTGCCAGCAGCCCGCGCCTTCGAGGGGGACTCGCACTCTACGAGCAGTACAAC. Residues: CASSPRLRGGLALYEQYN.

This clonotype was observed at least ten times. The chain uses TRBV3-1 and TRBJ1-2; 9 bases agree with TRBD1. CDR1 LGHDT and CDR2 YNNKEL come from the germline V gene (reference sequence). There are 13 residues in the CDR3. The ends lost 4 bases at V and 7 bases at J; junction bases unmatched: 4. The CDR3 protein is CASSPQGAGGYTF. The CDR3 bases are TGTGCCAGCAGCCCACAGGGGGCGGGTGGCTACACCTTC.

The table lists this clonotype with many counts. This chain's CDR3 is CSLVRTSANYNEQFF. The CDR3 bases are TGCAGTCTTGTTCGGACTAGCGCTAACTACAATGAGCAGTTCTTC. The chain has TRBV20-1 and TRBJ2-1; TRBD2 matches at 9 bases. V gave up 8 bases and J gave up 3 bases; unmatched junction bases: 11. The CDR3 is made up of 15 amino acids. The germline V gene encodes CDR1 DFQATT and CDR2 SNEGSKA (reference sequence).

This clonotype came up many times. This chain uses TRBV5-1 with TRBJ2-1, with 13 positions matching TRBD2. Per germline, CDR1 SGHRS and CDR2 YFSETQ. The J segment lost 4 bases and the V segment lost 3 bases, leaving 4 bases of the junction unmatched. The CDR3 loop spans 16 amino acids. CDR3 in DNA: TGCGCCAGCAGCTGGGGACTAGCGGGAAGATACAATGAGCAGTTCTTC. Translating gives CASSWGLAGRYNEQFF.

This clonotype appeared many times. V gene TRBV4-2 combines with J gene TRBJ2-2, with a tentative D call TRBD2 (6 bases). The CDR3 totals 17 residues. Trimming removed 5 bases at V and 4 bases at J, with 20 bases between. Germline CDR1 LGHNA, CDR2 YNFKEQ. The CDR3 region is CASSEVVEIGGTGELFF. For the CDR3, the DNA is TGTGCCAGCAGCGAAGTGGTGGAAATCGGGGGCACCGGGGAGCTGTTTTTT.

This clonotype came up many times. This rearrangement joins TRBV12-3 or TRBV12-4 to TRBJ2-1, with D maybe TRBD1 (5 bases). Trimming removed 5 bases from V and 4 bases from J, with 18 bases in between. The CDR3 consists of 16 residues. CDR3 sequence: CASSPQQVTAYNEQFF. Written as DNA, the CDR3 is TGTGCCAGCAGTCCTCAACAGGTTACGGCTTACAATGAGCAGTTCTTC.

This clonotype was detected many times. With a much larger clone just one base away, this may be a read error. The chain is built from TRBV7-2 and TRBJ2-1, with D hard to call. Trimming took 3 bases from V and 3 from J, leaving 0 bases between them. CDR1 and CDR2 (germline): SGHTA, FQGNSA. The CDR3 length is 11 residues. The CDR3 sequence is CASSFYNEQFF. CDR3 in DNA: TGTGCCAGCAGCTTCTACAATGAGCAGTTCTTC.

In this sample, this clonotype turned up many times. V is TRBV2 and J is TRBJ1-1; TRBD1 might be the D (5 bases). CDR1 and CDR2 (germline): SNHLY, FYNNEI. Trimming shortened V by 3 bases and J by 1 base, and 18 bases separated the two germline ends. The CDR3 totals 17 residues. DNA of the CDR3: TGTGCCAGCAGTGAGTTTGTGGTTGGGGCGGAGAACACTGAAGCTTTCTTT. It translates to CASSEFVVGAENTEAFF.

In this sample, this clonotype turned up many times. CDR3 in amino acids: CASSVARMSTDTQYF. As DNA, the CDR3 is TGCGCCAGCAGTGTAGCGCGAATGAGCACAGATACGCAGTATTTT. The chain recombines TRBV5-1 with TRBJ2-3; a weak D match, TRBD2 (5 bases). Looked up from germline, CDR1 is SGHRS and CDR2 is YFSETQ. The CDR3 spans 15 residues. V lost 5 bases and J 0 bases, leaving 13 bases between the germline ends.

This clonotype was counted at least ten times. The CDR3 spells CSVAGIQGISGNTIYF. In nucleotides, the CDR3 is TGCAGCGTCGCCGGGATACAGGGAATCTCTGGAAACACCATATATTTT. The rearrangement joins TRBV29-1 to TRBJ1-3, with a weak D call TRBD1 (6 bases). Germline CDR1 is SQVTM and CDR2 is ANQGSEA. The CDR3 extends over 16 amino acids. Between the trimmed V and J ends, which lost 6 bases and 0 bases, there was a span of 18 bases.

This clonotype was observed many times. The genes are TRBV12-3 or TRBV12-4 and TRBJ1-3; D not resolved. V was cut by 3 bases and J by 1 base, with 1 base left in between. The CDR3 has 12 amino acids. This chain's CDR3 is CASSFSGNTIYF. CDR3 nucleotide sequence: TGTGCCAGCAGTTTTTCTGGAAACACCATATATTTT.

Only a few counts were recorded for this clonotype. One end of the junction fails to match germline, which may point to a read error. The chain carries TRBV10-1 and TRBJ2-2; D gene ambiguous. This CDR3 has 12 amino acids. Germline V gives CDR1 WNHNN, CDR2 SYGVQD (reference sequence). In nucleotides, the CDR3 is TGCGACAGCAGTAAGGTCACCGGGGAGCTGTTTTTT. This codes for CDSSKVTGELFF.

There are many counts of this clonotype. The chain links TRBV12-3 or TRBV12-4 to TRBJ1-1; D remains unclear. The V gene lost 1 base and the J gene lost 0 bases, with 3 bases spanning the gap. This CDR3 region has 13 residues. CDR3 region: CASSLEVNTEAFF. CDR3 DNA: TGTGCCAGCAGTTTAGAGGTGAACACTGAAGCTTTCTTT.

This clonotype came up many times. The chain uses TRBV29-1 and TRBJ1-2; D may be TRBD1 (6 bases). Trimming cost V 4 bases and J 4 bases, with 16 bases left between them. The CDR3 is made up of 14 amino acids. CDR1 is SQVTM and CDR2 is ANQGSEA in the germline V gene. The CDR3, as DNA: TGCAGCGTTGTGGAGGGGGGATCTCTCTATGGCTACACCTTC. Its protein product is CSVVEGGSLYGYTF.

Many counts were recorded for this clonotype. CDR3 DNA: TGCGCCAGCAGCTTGGCCGGGGACAGGGGTACCTATGGCTACACCTTC. Its protein is CASSLAGDRGTYGYTF. The genes are TRBV5-1 and TRBJ1-2; TRBD1 aligns across 10 bases. The CDR3 is made up of 16 amino acids. With 0 bases clipped from V and 4 bases from J, the junction kept 6 bases outside the gene matches. The germline V gene encodes CDR1 SGHRS and CDR2 YFSETQ. Complete variable domain (other parts from reference TRBV5-1 and TRBJ1-2): KAGVTQTPRYLIKTRGQQVTLSCSPISGHRSVSWYQQTPGQGLQFLFEYFSETQRNKGNFPGRFSGRQFSNSRSEMNVSTLELGDSALYLCASSLAGDRGTYGYTFGSGTRLTVV.

This clonotype was seen ten or more times. The chain is built from TRBV27 and TRBJ2-7, with D perhaps being TRBD1 or TRBD2 (5 bases each). The germline V gene encodes CDR1 MNHEY and CDR2 SMNVEV (reference sequence). V lost 4 bases and J 4 bases, leaving 11 bases between the germline ends. CDR3 length: 13 residues. This CDR3 is CASSYRGDYEQYF. The CDR3 nucleotides read TGTGCCAGCAGTTACCGGGGCGATTACGAGCAGTACTTC.

This clonotype was seen at least ten times. The gene calls are TRBV27 and TRBJ1-2; no definite D call. The CDR3 consists of 14 residues. The V gene's germline CDR1 is MNHEY and CDR2 SMNVEV (reference sequence). With 3 bases removed from V and 3 bases from J, the gap between germline ends came to 11 bases. This CDR3 reads CASSFYGSYYGYTF. The DNA of the CDR3 is TGTGCCAGCAGTTTCTACGGGTCTTACTATGGCTACACCTTC.